A single sample gave rise to the 21 T cell receptor beta chains below, sequenced in a study of T-cell reconstitution after alpha-beta-depleted transplantation in children. Antigens for these TCRs are unknown. Notes on the study in general: T cells produced anew were the main source of T-cell counts and diversity one year after transplant.

Unique molecular identifiers were used to barcode this TCRbeta library. TCRdb analysed the PCR reads with MiXCR anew, one entry per CDR3 protein. The sample gives 330,000 or so distinct CDR3 sequences, around 7.3% of which show up once; over 7.5% is in the top ten. The sequences come from peripheral blood, collected 360 days after TCRalphabeta/CD19-depleted stem cell transplant. Receptors were obtained from a female patient aged 2-9 years who had a stem cell transplant for Fanconi anemia, so the T cells may come from the graft donor.

This clonotype was seen at least ten times. The genes are TRBV6-5 and TRBJ1-1; perhaps TRBD1 as D (5 bases). This CDR3 is built from 14 residues. Germline assignment: CDR1 MNHEY and CDR2 SVGAGI. Trimming took 4 bases from V and 3 from J, leaving 12 bases between them. DNA of the CDR3: TGTGCCAGCAGTTTGTCCGGGGGGGACACTGAAGCTTTCTTT. It translates to CASSLSGGDTEAFF.

This clonotype was detected ten times or more. J is TRBJ2-1 and V is TRBV12-3 or TRBV12-4; no firm D call. The CDR3 spans 12 residues. V lost 5 bases to trimming and J lost 7 bases, with 9 bases between them. This CDR3 reads CASSLPRNEQFF. The CDR3 DNA reads TGTGCCAGCAGTCTACCTAGGAATGAGCAGTTCTTC.

This rearrangement joins TRBV3-1 to TRBJ1-6, with TRBD1 as a possible D gene (5 bases). The CDR3 runs to 15 residues. CDR1 and CDR2 from the germline V gene are LGHDT and YNNKEL (reference sequence). Deletions cut 11 bases from V and 9 bases from J, with 23 bases between. This chain's CDR3 is CASCQDGRGGSPLHF. CDR3 nucleotide sequence: TGTGCCTCCTGCCAAGACGGTCGGGGGGGTTCACCCCTCCACTTT.

This rearrangement joins TRBV19 to TRBJ2-6; D is possibly TRBD2 (7 bases). Germline values: CDR1 LNHDA, CDR2 SQIVND (reference sequence). The V gene lost 3 bases and the J gene lost 2 bases, with 11 bases spanning the gap. The CDR3 totals 16 residues. The CDR3 DNA follows: TGTGCCAGTAGTATTCGCGGGGGCCCTGGGGCCAACGTCCTGACTTTC. This translates into CASSIRGGPGANVLTF. The variable domain in full, with the rest retrieved from reference TRBV19 and TRBJ2-6, is DGGITQSPKYLFRKEGQNVTLSCEQNLNHDAMYWYRQDPGQGLRLIYYSQIVNDFQKGDIAEGYSVSREKKESFPLTVTSAQKNPTAFYLCASSIRGGPGANVLTFGAGSRLTVL.

The chain carries TRBV7-6 and TRBJ1-1; 9 positions match TRBD1. The CDR3 has 18 residues. Germline V gives CDR1 SGHVS, CDR2 FNYEAQ. The ends lost 0 bases at V and 0 bases at J; junction bases unmatched: 8. CDR3 residues: CASSLAPGTGFLNTEAFF. The DNA for the CDR3 is TGTGCCAGCAGCTTAGCACCCGGGACAGGGTTCCTGAACACTGAAGCTTTCTTT. The full variable domain, rest sourced from reference TRBV7-6 and TRBJ1-1, is GAGVSQSPRYKVTKRGQDVALRCDPISGHVSLYWYRQALGQGPEFLTYFNYEAQQDKSGLPNDRFSAERPEGSISTLTIQRTEQRDSAMYRCASSLAPGTGFLNTEAFFGQGTRLTVV.

This clonotype was counted only a few times. Here the CDR3 omits its conserved ending phenylalanine or tryptophan, so a read error is the likely source. The DNA is left out, because the CDR3 cannot be placed on it with certainty; the CDR3 is given as TCRdb lists it. The chain is built from TRBV2 and TRBJ2-1; the table's D call, TRBD2, has no DNA check behind it. The CDR3 totals 14 residues, both ends included. Germline-derived CDR1 and CDR2 are SNHLY and FYNNEI. The CDR3 spells CASKVGGPGGPSSS.

The chain has TRBV5-5 and TRBJ1-5; a weak D match, TRBD1 (6 bases). V was cut by 4 bases and J by 7 bases, with 12 bases left in between. The CDR3 is 13 amino acids. Germline V lookup: CDR1 SGHKS, CDR2 YYEKEE (reference sequence). The CDR3 loop is CASSQQGGQPQHF. The CDR3 bases are TGTGCCAGCAGCCAACAGGGTGGGCAGCCCCAGCATTTT.

The sample holds many counts of this clonotype. The CDR3 DNA follows: TGTGCCAGCAGCCTAAGACGGGTGCCCTCGTACCAAGAGACCCAGTACTTC. Amino acid sequence: CASSLRRVPSYQETQYF. V and J are TRBV11-2 and TRBJ2-5; D is unresolved. From germline, CDR1 is SGHAT and CDR2 FQNNGV. CDR3 size: 17 residues. Trimming removed 5 bases at V and 0 bases at J, with 19 bases between.

This clonotype was seen more than once but under ten times. The chain links TRBV20-1 to TRBJ1-5, with 7 nucleotides matching TRBD1. CDR3 length: 16 amino acids. CDR1 is DFQATT, CDR2 SNEGSKA, per germline (reference sequence). The junction had 5 bases not matched to a gene; V was cut back by 0 bases and J by 0 bases. CDR3 DNA sequence: TGCAGTGCTAGAGACCCCAGGGGGTTTAGCAATCAGCCCCAGCATTTT. Residues: CSARDPRGFSNQPQHF.

This clonotype was detected many times. V usage is TRBV7-6 and J usage is TRBJ2-2; 8 bases align to TRBD1. V gave up 1 base and J gave up 4 bases; unmatched junction bases: 2. Germline V gene data show CDR1 as SGHVS and CDR2 as FNYEAQ. The CDR3 sequence is 15 residues long. This chain's CDR3 is CASSLGGTGTGELFF. CDR3 in DNA: TGTGCCAGCAGCTTAGGCGGGACAGGCACCGGGGAGCTGTTTTTT.

This clonotype was counted ten times or more. The chain joins TRBV9 to TRBJ2-1; unclear D gene. Trimming pared 2 bases from V and 5 bases from J, leaving 8 bases between. CDR3 length: 13 amino acids. CDR1 is SGDLS, CDR2 YYNGEE, per germline. CDR3 in DNA: TGTGCCAGCAGCGTCAGGACCCACAATGAGCAGTTCTTC. It translates to CASSVRTHNEQFF.

This clonotype was seen a handful of times. The chain couples TRBV7-8 to TRBJ1-5, with 7 bases identical to TRBD1. Looked up from germline, CDR1 is SGHVS and CDR2 is FQNEAQ. The CDR3 covers 19 residues. Trimming took 8 bases from V and 0 from J; bases not matched to a gene: 19. CDR3 in amino acids: CASSYQGGGAGYSNQPQHF. The CDR3 DNA is TGTGCCAGCTCCTACCAAGGGGGCGGGGCGGGGTATAGCAATCAGCCCCAGCATTTT.

The sample holds many counts of this clonotype. This chain uses TRBV28 with TRBJ2-7, with a tentative D call TRBD2 (6 bases). Trimming took off 8 bases at V and 2 bases at J, with 10 bases between the two ends. CDR1 and CDR2 from the germline V gene are MDHEN and SYDVKM. CDR3 length equals 12 residues. DNA of the CDR3: TGTGCCAGCGTCGGCGGGGCCTACGAGCAGTACTTC. This codes for CASVGGAYEQYF.

The J gene is TRBJ2-7, the V gene TRBV6-5; TRBD2 might be the D (6 bases). This CDR3 contains 16 residues. V dropped 0 bases and J dropped 0 bases, with 12 bases sitting between them. The germline CDR1 and CDR2 sequences are MNHEY and SVGAGI. CDR3 region: CASSYSTSESSYEQYF. The CDR3, as DNA: TGTGCCAGCAGTTACTCGACTAGTGAGAGCTCCTACGAGCAGTACTTC.

This clonotype was seen at least ten times. CDR3 sequence reads: CASSSPGGAEKLFF. CDR3 DNA sequence: TGTGCCAGCAGCTCGCCGGGGGGGGCGGAAAAACTGTTTTTT. The chain joins TRBV7-9 to TRBJ1-4; possible D gene TRBD1, 6 bases. Trimming took off 4 bases at V and 8 bases at J, with 14 bases between the two ends. CDR1 is SEHNR and CDR2 is FQNEAQ in the germline V gene (reference sequence). CDR3 length equals 14 residues.

Many counts were recorded for this clonotype. The chain recombines TRBV5-1 with TRBJ2-1; weak D call: TRBD1 (7 bases). Germline V gives CDR1 SGHRS, CDR2 YFSETQ. CDR3 length: 14 residues. The ends were cut back, 3 bases at V and 13 bases at J, with 20 bases in the middle. In DNA form, the CDR3 reads TGCGCCAGCAGCTCGAGGGCGGAGGGGGCTTTCCAGTTCTTC. Its translation: CASSSRAEGAFQFF. Using reference TRBV5-1 and TRBJ2-1 for the parts outside the CDR3, the full variable domain is KAGVTQTPRYLIKTRGQQVTLSCSPISGHRSVSWYQQTPGQGLQFLFEYFSETQRNKGNFPGRFSGRQFSNSRSEMNVSTLELGDSALYLCASSSRAEGAFQFFGPGTRLTVL.

The chain links TRBV10-3 to TRBJ1-2, with 9 bases that match TRBD1. Losses at the gene ends were 5 bases for V and 8 bases for J; bases not matched to a gene: 12. The CDR3 is made up of 15 amino acids. Germline V gene data show CDR1 as ENHRY and CDR2 as SYGVKD. CDR3 DNA: TGTGCCATCAGTCGAGCCGGGACAGGGAAGGAGGGCTACACCTTC. Translating gives CAISRAGTGKEGYTF.

The rearrangement uses TRBV27 and TRBJ2-1, with D unresolved. The V gene lost 6 bases and the J gene lost 0 bases, with 15 bases spanning the gap. The germline gives CDR1 MNHEY, CDR2 SMNVEV (reference sequence). The CDR3 has 16 amino acids. The CDR3 loop reads CASSPAIADSYNEQFF. The CDR3 region has the DNA TGTGCCAGCAGCCCAGCCATAGCCGACTCCTACAATGAGCAGTTCTTC.

This clonotype was recorded many times. The chain employs TRBV12-3 or TRBV12-4 and TRBJ2-2; TRBD2 aligns across 9 bases. The CDR3 contains 16 residues. V dropped 6 bases and J dropped 2; count of bases not matched to a gene: 7. The CDR3 here is CASRGTGTSNTGELFF. The CDR3 nucleotides read TGTGCCAGCAGGGGGACCGGGACTAGCAACACCGGGGAGCTGTTTTTT.

Ten or more counts support this clonotype. V and J are TRBV12-3 or TRBV12-4 and TRBJ1-2, with 8 bases lining up with TRBD1. There are 17 residues in the CDR3. V lost 5 bases to trimming and J lost 3 bases; unmatched junction nucleotides: 14. This chain's CDR3 is CASSVYGPRTGHYGYTF. CDR3 bases: TGTGCCAGCAGTGTTTACGGTCCTCGGACAGGGCACTATGGCTACACCTTC.

Comments on this clonotype: Lacking the conserved final phenylalanine or tryptophan, this CDR3 likely reflects a read error. This chain connects TRBV5-1 to TRBJ2-2; TRBD1 is a possible D gene (5 bases). Germline CDR1 SGHRS, CDR2 YFSETQ. V lost 1 base to trimming and J lost 0 bases, with 16 bases between them. The CDR3 totals 18 residues. The CDR3 coding sequence is TGCGCCAGCAGCTTGTCTGGGGCGCTGTTCGCGAACACCGGGGAGCTGTTTTTA. Protein product: CASSLSGALFANTGELFL.